These 10 T cell receptor beta chains originate from one sample sequenced in a study of chemoradiotherapy in HPV16-positive cancers. Profiled with immunoSEQ multiplex PCR; TCRdb holds only in-frame clones, not every one. This table has under 5,500 clones, roughly 81% appearing once. Material: tumor tissue, obtained from a patient who underwent chemoradiotherapy. These receptors all come from a human donor with HPV-associated anogenital cancer.

The chain carries TRBV7-3 and TRBJ2-1; 13 bases are a match to TRBD2. The CDR3 runs 15 residues. Germline V gene data show CDR1 as SGHTA and CDR2 as FQGTGA. After removal of 6 bases from V and 7 bases from J, the junction contained 6 bases not matched to a gene. In DNA form, the CDR3 reads TGTGCCAGCAGTCAGCGACTAGCGGGAGGAAATGAGCAGTTCTTC. The encoded protein is CASSQRLAGGNEQFF.

The chain joins TRBV1 to TRBJ2-2; the listed D gene, TRBD2, was not tested against the DNA. TRBV1 is marked as a pseudogene. This CDR3 comprises 15 residues. CDR3 DNA sequence: TGCACCAGCAGCCAAGATCACAGCGGGGCCGGGGAGCTGTTTTTT. Protein product: CTSSQDHSGAGELFF.

This clone was counted once. The genes are TRBV4-2 and TRBJ2-7, with 10 bases lining up with TRBD2. The germline V gene has CDR1 LGHNA and CDR2 YNFKEQ. V lost 4 bases and J lost 4; bases outside the gene matches: 10. The CDR3 contains 16 residues. Here the CDR3 DNA reads TGTGCCAGCAGCCCTAGAACCGGGACTAGCGTGTACGAGCAGTACTTC. Translation: CASSPRTGTSVYEQYF.

This rearrangement joins TRBV2 to TRBJ2-5; 10 nucleotides agree with TRBD2. The length of the CDR3 is 17 residues. The germline V gene encodes CDR1 SNHLY and CDR2 FYNNEI. The ends lost 9 bases at V and 5 bases at J; junction bases unmatched: 18. This CDR3 reads CASKMASGSFGRETQYF. For the CDR3, the DNA is TGTGCCAGTAAGATGGCTAGCGGGAGCTTTGGGAGGGAGACCCAGTACTTC.

V and J are TRBV6-1 and TRBJ2-1; D is ambiguous. The germline V gene encodes CDR1 MNHNS and CDR2 SASEGT. The CDR3 spans 15 residues. The V gene lost 0 bases and the J gene lost 6 bases, with 12 bases spanning the gap. The CDR3 spells CASSEADLAGNEQFF. The DNA of the CDR3 is TGTGCCAGCAGTGAAGCCGATCTGGCCGGCAATGAGCAGTTCTTC.

CDR3 loop: CAWSVKQPPLEQYF. The CDR3 bases are TGTGCCTGGAGTGTAAAACAACCGCCCCTCGAGCAGTACTTC. V usage is TRBV30 and J usage is TRBJ2-5; no clear D gene. The end of the DNA fits TRBJ2-7 better, so the J call may be wrong. There are 14 residues in the CDR3. Per the germline V gene, CDR1 is GTSNPN and CDR2 is SVGIG (reference sequence).

The chain uses TRBV2 and TRBJ2-3, with D hard to call. Trimming took 7 bases from V and 0 from J, leaving 17 bases between them. Germline CDR1 reads SNHLY; CDR2 reads FYNNEI. The CDR3 has 16 amino acids. CDR3: CASTFWTYPSTDTQYF. In DNA form, the CDR3 reads TGTGCCAGCACGTTTTGGACCTACCCTAGCACAGATACGCAGTATTTT. Together with reference TRBV2 and TRBJ2-3, the CDR3 gives the full variable domain: EPEVTQTPSHQVTQMGQEVILRCVPISNHLYFYWYRQILGQKVEFLVSFYNNEISEKSEIFDDQFSVERPDGSNFTLKIRSTKLEDSAMYFCASTFWTYPSTDTQYFGPGTRLTVL.

This clone occurred a few times. V usage is TRBV5-4 and J usage is TRBJ2-5; 7 bases align to TRBD2. The CDR3 length is 16 residues. Germline V gene lookup returns CDR1 SGHNT and CDR2 YYREEE (reference sequence). V was pared by 4 bases and J by 2 bases, with 11 bases of the junction left unmatched. The CDR3 nucleotides read TGTGCCAGCAGCCCGAGGGCTAGCGGACCACAAGAGACCCAGTACTTC. Its translation is CASSPRASGPQETQYF. Full variable domain (rest looked up from reference TRBV5-4 and TRBJ2-5): ETGVTQSPTHLIKTRGQQVTLRCSSQSGHNTVSWYQQALGQGPQFIFQYYREEENGRGNFPPRFSGLQFPNYSSELNVNALELDDSALYLCASSPRASGPQETQYFGPGTRLLVL.

This clone was observed a single time. This rearrangement joins TRBV5-6 to TRBJ2-1; 8 bases line up with TRBD1. Germline V gives CDR1 SGHDT, CDR2 YYEEEE. This CDR3 comprises 14 residues. Trimming cost V 4 bases and J 10 bases; bases outside gene matches: 10. This CDR3 is CASSVIIRDREQFF. CDR3 in DNA: TGTGCCAGCAGCGTAATCATCCGGGACAGGGAGCAGTTCTTC.

The chain recombines TRBV19 with TRBJ2-3; D uncertain. Deletions cut 7 bases from V and 4 bases from J, with 12 bases between. Germline assignment: CDR1 LNHDA and CDR2 SQIVND (reference sequence). The CDR3 is 13 amino acids. The CDR3 region has the DNA TGTGCCAGTAAGTTGCAGGCAGCAGATACGCAGTATTTT. This codes for CASKLQAADTQYF.